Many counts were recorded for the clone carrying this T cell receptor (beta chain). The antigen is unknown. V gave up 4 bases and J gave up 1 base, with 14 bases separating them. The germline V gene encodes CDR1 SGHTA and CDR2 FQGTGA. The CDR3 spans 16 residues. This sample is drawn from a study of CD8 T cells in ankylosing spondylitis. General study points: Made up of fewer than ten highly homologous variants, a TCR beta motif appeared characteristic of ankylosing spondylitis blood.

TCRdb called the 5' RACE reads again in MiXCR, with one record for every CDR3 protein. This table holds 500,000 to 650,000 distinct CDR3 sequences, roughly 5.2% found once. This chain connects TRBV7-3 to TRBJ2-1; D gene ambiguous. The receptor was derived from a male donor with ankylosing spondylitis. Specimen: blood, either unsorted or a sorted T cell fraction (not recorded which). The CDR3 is CASSYGPKSSYNEQFF. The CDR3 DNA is TGTGCCAGCAGCTACGGACCCAAAAGTTCCTACAATGAGCAGTTCTTC.